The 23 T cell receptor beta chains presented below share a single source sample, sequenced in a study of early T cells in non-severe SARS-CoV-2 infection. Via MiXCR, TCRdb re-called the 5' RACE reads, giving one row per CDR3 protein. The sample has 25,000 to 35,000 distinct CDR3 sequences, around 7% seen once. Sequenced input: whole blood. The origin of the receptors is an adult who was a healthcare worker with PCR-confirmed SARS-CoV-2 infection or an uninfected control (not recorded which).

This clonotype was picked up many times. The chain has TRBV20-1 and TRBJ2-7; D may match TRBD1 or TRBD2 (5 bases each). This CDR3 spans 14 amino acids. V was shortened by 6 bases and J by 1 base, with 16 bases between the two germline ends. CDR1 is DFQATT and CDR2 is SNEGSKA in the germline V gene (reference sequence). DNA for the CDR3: TGCAGTGCGGAACGGACGGGGCCTTCCTACGAGCAGTACTTC. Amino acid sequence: CSAERTGPSYEQYF.

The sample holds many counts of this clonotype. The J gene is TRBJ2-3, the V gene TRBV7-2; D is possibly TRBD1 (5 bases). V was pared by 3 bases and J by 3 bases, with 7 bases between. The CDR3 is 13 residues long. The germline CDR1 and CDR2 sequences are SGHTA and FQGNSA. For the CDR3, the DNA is TGTGCCAGCAGCTTCAAGGGGACAGATACGCAGTATTTT. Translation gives CASSFKGTDTQYF.

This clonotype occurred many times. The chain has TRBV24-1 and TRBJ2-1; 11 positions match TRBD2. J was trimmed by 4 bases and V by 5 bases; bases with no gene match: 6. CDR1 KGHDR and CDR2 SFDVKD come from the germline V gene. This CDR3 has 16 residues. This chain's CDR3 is CATSVISGRGYNEQFF. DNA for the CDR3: TGTGCCACCAGTGTCATTAGCGGGAGGGGTTACAATGAGCAGTTCTTC.

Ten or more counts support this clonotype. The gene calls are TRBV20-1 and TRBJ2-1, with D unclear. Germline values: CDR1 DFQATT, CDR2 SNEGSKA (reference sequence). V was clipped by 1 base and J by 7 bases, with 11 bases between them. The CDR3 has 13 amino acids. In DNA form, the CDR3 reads TGCAGTGCTAGAGCTAGGACGGAGAATGAGCAGTTCTTC. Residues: CSARARTENEQFF.

The DNA for the CDR3 is TGTGCCTGGAGTGTACCCAGAGGGGAGCAGTACTTC. Protein: CAWSVPRGEQYF. The chain has TRBV30 and TRBJ2-7; D perhaps matches TRBD2 (5 bases). V shed 0 bases and J shed 7 bases, with 10 bases lying between them. The CDR3 totals 12 residues. Germline V gene data show CDR1 as GTSNPN and CDR2 as SVGIG (reference sequence).

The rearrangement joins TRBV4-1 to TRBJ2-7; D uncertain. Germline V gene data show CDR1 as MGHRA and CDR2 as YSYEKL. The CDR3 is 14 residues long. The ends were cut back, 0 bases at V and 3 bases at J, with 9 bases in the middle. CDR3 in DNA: TGCGCCAGCAGCCAAGATTCCCAGGTCTACGAGCAGTACTTC. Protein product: CASSQDSQVYEQYF.

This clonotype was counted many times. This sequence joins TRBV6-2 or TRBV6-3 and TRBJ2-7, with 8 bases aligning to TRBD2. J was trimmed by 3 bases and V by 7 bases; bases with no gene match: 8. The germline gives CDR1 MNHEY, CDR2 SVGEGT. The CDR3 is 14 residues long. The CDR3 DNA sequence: TGTGCCAGCACCTTAGCGGGGACTCTCTACGAGCAGTACTTC. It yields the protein CASTLAGTLYEQYF.

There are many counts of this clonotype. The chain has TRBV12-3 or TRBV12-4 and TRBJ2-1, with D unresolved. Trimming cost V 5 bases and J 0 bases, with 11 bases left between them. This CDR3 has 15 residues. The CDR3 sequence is CASSDRATSYNEQFF. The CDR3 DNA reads TGTGCCAGCAGTGACCGGGCCACCTCCTACAATGAGCAGTTCTTC.

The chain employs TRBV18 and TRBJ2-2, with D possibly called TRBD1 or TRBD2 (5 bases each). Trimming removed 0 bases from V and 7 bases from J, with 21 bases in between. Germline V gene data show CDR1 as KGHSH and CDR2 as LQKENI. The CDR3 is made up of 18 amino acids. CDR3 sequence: CASSPPGTGTPAGGELFF. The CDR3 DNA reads TGTGCCAGCTCACCACCGGGGACCGGGACCCCGGCGGGCGGGGAGCTGTTTTTT.

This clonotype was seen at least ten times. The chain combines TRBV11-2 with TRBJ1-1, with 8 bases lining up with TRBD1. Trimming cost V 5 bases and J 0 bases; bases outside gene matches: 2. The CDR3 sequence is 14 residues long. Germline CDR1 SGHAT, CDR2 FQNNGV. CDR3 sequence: CASSPGQVNTEAFF. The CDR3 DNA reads TGTGCCAGCAGCCCGGGACAGGTGAACACTGAAGCTTTCTTT.

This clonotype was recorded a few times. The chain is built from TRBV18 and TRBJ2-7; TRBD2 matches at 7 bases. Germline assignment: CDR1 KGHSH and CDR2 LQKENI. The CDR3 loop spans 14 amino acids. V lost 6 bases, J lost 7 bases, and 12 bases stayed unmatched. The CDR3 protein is CASSRLGGTREQYF. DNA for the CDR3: TGTGCCAGCTCCCGGTTGGGGGGGACGAGAGAGCAGTACTTC.

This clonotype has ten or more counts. CDR3 protein: CASSGQRSGANVLTF. Written as DNA, the CDR3 is TGTGCCAGCAGCGGACAGCGCTCTGGGGCCAACGTCCTGACTTTC. This rearrangement joins TRBV2 to TRBJ2-6, with TRBD1 as a possible D gene (6 bases). CDR1 is SNHLY and CDR2 is FYNNEI in the germline V gene. The CDR3 has 15 amino acids. Trimming took 6 bases from V and 0 from J, leaving 9 bases between them.

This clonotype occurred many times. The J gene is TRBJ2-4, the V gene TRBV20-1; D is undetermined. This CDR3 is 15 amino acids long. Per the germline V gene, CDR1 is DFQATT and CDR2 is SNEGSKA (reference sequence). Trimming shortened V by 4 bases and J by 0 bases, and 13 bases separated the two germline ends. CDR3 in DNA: TGCAGTGCTAACGTGGCAGCTCTAGCCAAAAACATTCAGTACTTC. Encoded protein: CSANVAALAKNIQYF.

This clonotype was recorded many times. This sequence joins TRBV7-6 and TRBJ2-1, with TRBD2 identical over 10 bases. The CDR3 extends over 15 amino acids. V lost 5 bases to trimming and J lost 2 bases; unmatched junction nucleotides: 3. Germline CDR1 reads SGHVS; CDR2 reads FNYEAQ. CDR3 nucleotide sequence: TGTGCCAGCAGCCTACTAGCGGGACCCTACAATGAGCAGTTCTTC. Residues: CASSLLAGPYNEQFF.

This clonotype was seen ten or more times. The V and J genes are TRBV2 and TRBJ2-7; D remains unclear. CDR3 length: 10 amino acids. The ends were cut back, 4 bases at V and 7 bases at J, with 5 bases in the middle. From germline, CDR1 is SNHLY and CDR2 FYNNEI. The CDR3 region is CASSAREQYF. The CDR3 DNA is TGTGCCAGCAGTGCGCGGGAGCAGTACTTC.

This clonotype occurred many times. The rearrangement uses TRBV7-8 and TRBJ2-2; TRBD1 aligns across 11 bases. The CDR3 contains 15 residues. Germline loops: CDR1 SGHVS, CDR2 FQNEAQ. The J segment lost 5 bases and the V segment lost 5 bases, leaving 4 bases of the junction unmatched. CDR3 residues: CASSPRDRGTGELFF. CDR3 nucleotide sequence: TGTGCCAGCAGCCCCCGGGACAGGGGGACCGGGGAGCTGTTTTTT.

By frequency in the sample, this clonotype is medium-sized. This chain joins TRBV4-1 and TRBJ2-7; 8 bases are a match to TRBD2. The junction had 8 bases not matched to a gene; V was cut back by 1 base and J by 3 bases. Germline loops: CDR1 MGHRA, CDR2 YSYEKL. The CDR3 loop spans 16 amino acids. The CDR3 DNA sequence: TGCGCCAGCAGCCAAGGGGAGGCGGGAGGCTTCTACGAGCAGTACTTC. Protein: CASSQGEAGGFYEQYF.

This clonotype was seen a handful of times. CDR3 region: CASRVTSGRGNEQFF. The CDR3 DNA sequence: TGTGCCAGCAGGGTAACATCCGGAAGGGGGAATGAGCAGTTCTTC. The chain links TRBV6-5 to TRBJ2-1; D possibly corresponds to TRBD1 (6 bases). The V and J ends lost 6 bases and 7 bases respectively, with 19 bases between them. This CDR3 is 15 amino acids long. Looked up from germline, CDR1 is MNHEY and CDR2 is SVGAGI.

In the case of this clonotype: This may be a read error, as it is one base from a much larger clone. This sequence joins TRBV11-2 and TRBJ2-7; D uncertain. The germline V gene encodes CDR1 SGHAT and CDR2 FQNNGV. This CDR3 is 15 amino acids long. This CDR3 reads CASRPRPYTSYGQYF. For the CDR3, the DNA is TGTGCCAGCAGGCCCCGGCCGTATACCTCCTACGGGCAGTACTTC. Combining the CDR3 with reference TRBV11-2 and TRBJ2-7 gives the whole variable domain EAGVAQSPRYKIIEKRQSVAFWCNPISGHATLYWYQQILGQGPKLLIQFQNNGVVDDSQLPKDRFSAERLKGVDSTLKIQPAKLEDSAVYLCASRPRPYTSYGQYFGPGTRLTVT.

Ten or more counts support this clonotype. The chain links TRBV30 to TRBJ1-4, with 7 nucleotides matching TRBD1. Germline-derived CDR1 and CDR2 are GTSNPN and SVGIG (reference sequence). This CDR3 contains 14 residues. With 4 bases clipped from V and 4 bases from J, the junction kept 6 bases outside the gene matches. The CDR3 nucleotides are TGTGCCTGGACGACAGGGCAGTTTAATGAAAAACTGTTTTTT. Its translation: CAWTTGQFNEKLFF.

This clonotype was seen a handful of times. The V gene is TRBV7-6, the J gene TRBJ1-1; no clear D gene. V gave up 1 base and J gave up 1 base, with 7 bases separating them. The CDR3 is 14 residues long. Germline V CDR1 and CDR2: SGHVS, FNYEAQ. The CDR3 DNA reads TGTGCCAGCAGCTTAGTGGCCGGGAACACTGAAGCTTTCTTT. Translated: CASSLVAGNTEAFF.

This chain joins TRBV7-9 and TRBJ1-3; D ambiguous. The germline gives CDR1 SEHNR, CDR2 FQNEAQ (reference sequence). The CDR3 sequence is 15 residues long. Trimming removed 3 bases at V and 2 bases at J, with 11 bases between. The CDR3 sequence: CASSFSSTTGNTIYF. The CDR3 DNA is TGTGCCAGCAGCTTCAGTTCTACAACTGGAAACACCATATATTTT.

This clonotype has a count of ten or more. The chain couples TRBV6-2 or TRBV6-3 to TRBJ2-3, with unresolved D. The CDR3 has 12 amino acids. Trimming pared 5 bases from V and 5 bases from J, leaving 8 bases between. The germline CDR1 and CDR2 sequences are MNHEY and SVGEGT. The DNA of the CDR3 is TGTGCCAGCAGTACCAACGGAGATACGCAGTATTTT. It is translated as CASSTNGDTQYF.